The present TCR beta chain was sequenced within a study of graft-versus-host responses after intestinal transplantation. The germline gives CDR1 KGHSH, CDR2 LQKENI. The CDR3 loop spans 14 amino acids. Trimming shortened V by 5 bases and J by 2 bases, and 12 bases separated the two germline ends. Assay: immunoSEQ multiplex PCR; the TCRdb copy retains only in-frame clones and omits some. The sample has roughly 120,000 clones, less than 95% seen once. Comments on this clone: Its antigen is undetermined.

The chain uses TRBV18 and TRBJ2-5; possibly TRBD2 for D (6 bases). This TCR was sampled from a human donor who received an intestinal transplant. The sequencing used unstimulated CD4+ T cells sorted from spleen or lymph node cells, collected before intestinal transplant. CDR3 nucleotide sequence: TGTGCCAGCTCATCGGGACTCTCACAAGAGACCCAGTACTTC. Translation gives CASSSGLSQETQYF.